This TCR beta chain was recorded in a study of T cells after yellow fever vaccination. TCRdb re-called the 5' RACE reads through MiXCR, storing one row per CDR3 protein. The sample records just over 300,000 distinct CDR3 sequences, around 3.9% being singletons. The CDR3 extends over 16 amino acids. V lost 0 bases and J lost 4, with 12 bases in between. Germline lookup yields CDR1 MNHEY and CDR2 SMNVEV (reference sequence). V usage is TRBV27 and J usage is TRBJ2-2; a possible D gene is TRBD2 (7 bases). The receptor comes from a man aged 18 to 29 who received the YFV17D yellow fever vaccine. Sequenced here: PBMCs, sampled on the day of the yellow fever booster vaccination. The CDR3 sequence is CASSLSTGGLTGELFF. For the CDR3, the DNA is TGTGCCAGCAGTTTATCGACGGGGGGCCTCACCGGGGAGCTGTTTTTT.